The source of this TCR beta chain is a study of T cell responses to AZD1222 COVID-19 vaccine. A remark on this clone: Its target is not known.

The CDR3 runs 13 residues. Trimming shortened V by 3 bases and J by 5 bases, and 10 bases separated the two germline ends. Germline CDR1 is MNHEY and CDR2 is SVGEGT. Sequenced by immunoSEQ multiplex PCR; TCRdb stores in-frame clones only, minus some. In the table there are over 130,000 clones, approximately 86% of which are singletons. The study, taken as a whole, reports: A reported finding is that nearly half of spike-specific TCRs target unmutated variant regions.

This receptor was obtained from an adult in good health. The sequences come from peripheral blood, collected on day 0 of AZD1222 vaccination. The chain links TRBV6-2 or TRBV6-3 to TRBJ1-2; D might be TRBD1 (6 bases). CDR3 sequence (DNA): TGTGCCAGCAGTTATAACAGGGATTATGGCTACACCTTC. It yields the protein CASSYNRDYGYTF.